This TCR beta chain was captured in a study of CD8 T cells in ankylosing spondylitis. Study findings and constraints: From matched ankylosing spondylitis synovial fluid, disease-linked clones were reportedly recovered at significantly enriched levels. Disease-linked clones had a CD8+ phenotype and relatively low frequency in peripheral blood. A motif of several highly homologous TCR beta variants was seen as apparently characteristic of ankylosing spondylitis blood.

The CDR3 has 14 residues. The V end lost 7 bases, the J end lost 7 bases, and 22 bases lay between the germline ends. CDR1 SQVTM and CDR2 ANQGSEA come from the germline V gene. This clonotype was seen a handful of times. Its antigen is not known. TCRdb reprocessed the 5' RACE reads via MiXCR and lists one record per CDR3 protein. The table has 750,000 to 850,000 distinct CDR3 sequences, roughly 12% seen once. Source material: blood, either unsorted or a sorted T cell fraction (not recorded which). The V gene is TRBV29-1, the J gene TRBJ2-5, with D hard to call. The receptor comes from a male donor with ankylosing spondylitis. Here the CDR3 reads CSAGASLSVVTQYF. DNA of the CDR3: TGCAGCGCCGGTGCGAGCCTAAGCGTGGTGACCCAGTACTTC.